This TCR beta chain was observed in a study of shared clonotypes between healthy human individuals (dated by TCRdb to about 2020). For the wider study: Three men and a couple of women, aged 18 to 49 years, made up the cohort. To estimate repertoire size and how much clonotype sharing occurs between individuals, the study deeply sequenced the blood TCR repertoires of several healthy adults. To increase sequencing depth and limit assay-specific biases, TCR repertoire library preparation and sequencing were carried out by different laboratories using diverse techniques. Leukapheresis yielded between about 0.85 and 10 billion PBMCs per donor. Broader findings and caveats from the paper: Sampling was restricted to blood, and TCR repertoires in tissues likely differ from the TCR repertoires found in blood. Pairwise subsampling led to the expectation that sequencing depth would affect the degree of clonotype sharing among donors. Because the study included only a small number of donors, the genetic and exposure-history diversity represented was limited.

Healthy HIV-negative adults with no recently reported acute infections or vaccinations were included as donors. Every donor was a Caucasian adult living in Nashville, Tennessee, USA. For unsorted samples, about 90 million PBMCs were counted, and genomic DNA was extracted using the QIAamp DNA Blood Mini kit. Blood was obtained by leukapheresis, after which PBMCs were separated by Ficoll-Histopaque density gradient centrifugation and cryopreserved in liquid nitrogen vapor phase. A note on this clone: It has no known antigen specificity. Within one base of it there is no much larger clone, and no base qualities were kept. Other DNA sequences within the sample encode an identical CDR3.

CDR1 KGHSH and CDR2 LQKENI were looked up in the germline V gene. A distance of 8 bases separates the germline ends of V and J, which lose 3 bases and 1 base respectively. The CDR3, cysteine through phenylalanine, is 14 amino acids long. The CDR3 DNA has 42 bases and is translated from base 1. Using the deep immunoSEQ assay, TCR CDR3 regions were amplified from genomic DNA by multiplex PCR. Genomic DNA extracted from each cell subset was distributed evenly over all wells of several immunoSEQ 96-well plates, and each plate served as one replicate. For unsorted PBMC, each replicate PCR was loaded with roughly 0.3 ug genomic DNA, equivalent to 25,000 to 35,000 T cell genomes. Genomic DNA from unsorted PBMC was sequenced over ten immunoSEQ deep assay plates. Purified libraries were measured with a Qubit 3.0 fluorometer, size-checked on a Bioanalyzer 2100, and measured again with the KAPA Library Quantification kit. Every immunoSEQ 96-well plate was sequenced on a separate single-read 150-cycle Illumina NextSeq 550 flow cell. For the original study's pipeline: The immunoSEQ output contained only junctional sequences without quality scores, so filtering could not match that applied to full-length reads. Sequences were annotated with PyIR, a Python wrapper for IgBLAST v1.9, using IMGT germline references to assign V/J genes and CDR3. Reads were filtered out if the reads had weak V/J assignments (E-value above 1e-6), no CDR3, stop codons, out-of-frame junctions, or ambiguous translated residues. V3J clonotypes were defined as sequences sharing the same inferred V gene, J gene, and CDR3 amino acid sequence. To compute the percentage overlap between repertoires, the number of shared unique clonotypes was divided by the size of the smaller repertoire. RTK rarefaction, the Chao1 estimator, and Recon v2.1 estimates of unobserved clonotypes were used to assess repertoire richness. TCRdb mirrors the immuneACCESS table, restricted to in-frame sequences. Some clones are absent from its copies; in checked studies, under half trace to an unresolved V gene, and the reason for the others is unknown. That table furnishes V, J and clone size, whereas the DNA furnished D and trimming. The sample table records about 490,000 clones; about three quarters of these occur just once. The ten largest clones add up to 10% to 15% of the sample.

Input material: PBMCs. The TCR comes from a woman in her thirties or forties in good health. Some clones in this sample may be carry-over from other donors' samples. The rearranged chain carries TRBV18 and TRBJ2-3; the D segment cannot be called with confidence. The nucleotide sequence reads TGTGCCAGCTCACCGTCAGGCGGCACAGATACGCAGTATTTT. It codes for CASSPSGGTDTQYF.